This TCR beta chain was sequenced for a study of T cell repertoires in cytomegalovirus infection. The overall study: Both CMV infection and a matching HLA type were indicated by public TCR beta signatures.

Broader study findings: HLA-C-restricted CMV clonotypes gave the most frequent clonotype in two of eight donors. People with CMV and the relevant HLA were identified by cumulative public TCR beta family frequency.

The sample holds many counts of this clonotype. Its specificity is not known. MiXCR was run by TCRdb on the reads, yielding one entry per CDR3 protein. The data show 450,000 to 600,000 distinct CDR3 sequences, with approximately 10% seen just once and 10% held by the top ten. Germline V gene lookup returns CDR1 LGHDT and CDR2 YNNKEL (reference sequence). The CDR3 runs to 15 residues. Germline trimming cut 2 bases from V and 2 bases from J; bases unmatched to any gene: 4. The genes are TRBV3-1 and TRBJ1-1; 8 bases map to TRBD1. Sequenced input: PBMCs. The sequence was collected from a human donor in good health (CMV status not recorded). Some clones in this sample may be carry-over from other donors' samples. The CDR3 reads CASSQRQGSNTEAFF. The CDR3 DNA reads TGTGCCAGCAGCCAACGACAGGGGAGCAACACTGAAGCTTTCTTT.